This TCR beta chain was captured by sequencing in a study of T-cell reconstitution after alpha-beta-depleted transplantation in children. Points on this clonotype: Antigen unknown.

Points from the study as a whole: Approximately two months post-transplant, alpha-beta T cells reportedly originated from several hundred expanded graft clones. Surviving thymic progenitors and recipient T cells were the source of high TCRbeta diversity at day 60 in some patients. By one year post-transplant, T-cell counts and diversity largely arose from T cells that were newly produced.

The junction had 10 bases not matched to a gene; V was cut back by 0 bases and J by 2 bases. CDR3 length: 17 amino acids. Germline CDR1 is MNHEY and CDR2 is SVGAGI. The TCRbeta library was prepared with unique molecular identifiers. TCRdb passed the PCR reads through MiXCR, listing each CDR3 protein once. The repertoire holds roughly 790,000 distinct CDR3 sequences, roughly 15% seen once, with approximately 4.5% in the top ten. The chain joins TRBV6-5 to TRBJ2-7, with 7 bases fitting TRBD2. The input for sequencing was PBMCs, mostly from graft donor cells, taken 360 days after TCRalphabeta/CD19-depleted stem cell transplant. The receptor was derived from a male patient aged 5 to 17 who had a stem cell transplant for acute lymphoblastic leukemia, so the T cells may come from the graft donor. CDR3 sequence: CASSYSYRRENPYEQYF. The CDR3 region has the DNA TGTGCCAGCAGTTACTCCTACCGGCGGGAGAACCCCTACGAGCAGTACTTC.